These 27 T cell receptor beta chains came from one sample sequenced in a study of blood T cell repertoires in COVID-19. The method was immunoSEQ multiplex PCR; TCRdb's version includes in-frame clones alone and lacks a portion of them. The sample comprises roughly 43,000 clones, 90% of which are singletons, and 2.5% to 3.5% rests with the top ten. Sequencing was performed on peripheral blood. The receptors here all came from a man aged 50-59 years with active COVID-19.

This chain links TRBV25-1 with TRBJ1-4; no clear D gene. From germline, CDR1 is MGHDK and CDR2 SYGVNS. V was trimmed by 0 bases and J by 8 bases, leaving 10 bases between them. This CDR3 has 14 residues. The CDR3 DNA sequence: TGTGCCAGCAGTGAATATCGGGTTTACGAAAAACTGTTTTTT. The encoded protein is CASSEYRVYEKLFF.

The chain is built from TRBV4-1 and TRBJ2-3; 12 bases agree with TRBD2. Trimming removed 8 bases from V and 0 bases from J; junction bases left unmatched: 15. The CDR3 runs to 19 residues. Germline V CDR1 and CDR2: MGHRA, YSYEKL. The CDR3 loop is CASGQPTSGGTLSTDTQYF. In nucleotides, the CDR3 is TGCGCCAGCGGACAGCCCACTAGCGGGGGGACACTTAGCACAGATACGCAGTATTTT.

The chain is built from TRBV7-9 and TRBJ1-1, with 7 bases identical to TRBD1. Germline V gene sequence: CDR1 SEHNR, CDR2 FQNEAQ (reference sequence). This CDR3 is 14 amino acids long. The ends lost 5 bases at V and 5 bases at J; junction bases unmatched: 8. CDR3 in DNA: TGTGCCAGCAGCCCCAGACAGGGAAGGACTGAAGCTTTCTTT. This codes for CASSPRQGRTEAFF.

The rearrangement uses TRBV24-1 and TRBJ2-5; D is perhaps TRBD2 (6 bases). Germline values: CDR1 KGHDR, CDR2 SFDVKD. The CDR3 contains 16 residues. Deletions cut 1 base from V and 3 bases from J, with 14 bases between. The CDR3 DNA reads TGTGCCACCAGTGATTTTCTGGGCGGGGCGGAAGAGACCCAGTACTTC. This translates into CATSDFLGGAEETQYF.

This clone was observed once. The J gene is TRBJ1-1, the V gene TRBV5-8; 8 bases agree with TRBD1. After removal of 5 bases from V and 1 base from J, the junction contained 13 bases not matched to a gene. The germline gives CDR1 SGHTS, CDR2 YDEGEE. This CDR3 comprises 17 residues. CDR3 amino acids: CASRQGQGSPRNTEAFF. The CDR3, as DNA: TGTGCCAGCAGACAAGGACAGGGATCCCCTCGGAACACTGAAGCTTTCTTT. The whole variable domain, remainder taken from reference TRBV5-8 and TRBJ1-1, is EAGVTQSPTHLIKTRGQQATLRCSPISGHTSVYWYQQALGLGLQFLLWYDEGEERNRGNFPPRFSGRQFPNYSSELNVNALELEDSALYLCASRQGQGSPRNTEAFFGQGTRLTVV.

The chain joins TRBV19 to TRBJ1-3, with D perhaps TRBD1 (6 bases). The CDR3 is 17 amino acids. CDR1 is LNHDA and CDR2 is SQIVND in the germline V gene (reference sequence). Trimming took off 9 bases at V and 0 bases at J, with 21 bases between the two ends. The CDR3 coding sequence is TGTGCCAGCGCACCCGGGACACCGAAGTACTCTGGAAACACCATATATTTT. It is translated as CASAPGTPKYSGNTIYF. Based on the CDR3 plus reference TRBV19 and TRBJ1-3, the full variable domain is DGGITQSPKYLFRKEGQNVTLSCEQNLNHDAMYWYRQDPGQGLRLIYYSQIVNDFQKGDIAEGYSVSREKKESFPLTVTSAQKNPTAFYLCASAPGTPKYSGNTIYFGEGSWLTVV.

This clone is classed as medium-sized (0.01 to 0.1%). J is TRBJ1-4 and V is TRBV7-9, with 9 bases identical to TRBD1. Trimming cost V 4 bases and J 7 bases; bases outside gene matches: 13. The CDR3 sequence is 17 residues long. Germline lookup yields CDR1 SEHNR and CDR2 FQNEAQ (reference sequence). The DNA for the CDR3 is TGTGCCAGCAGCTCGGGACAGGGCCTCGTGGAGATTGAAAAACTGTTTTTT. Encoded protein: CASSSGQGLVEIEKLFF.

The chain couples TRBV7-2 to TRBJ2-3, with D possibly TRBD2 on 7 matching bases. The V and J ends lost 2 bases and 5 bases respectively, with 17 bases between them. This CDR3 has 16 residues. Germline CDR1 reads SGHTA; CDR2 reads FQGNSA. CDR3 region: CASSLRGRGAGDTQYF. CDR3 DNA: TGTGCCAGCAGCTTACGGGGGAGGGGGGCAGGAGATACGCAGTATTTT.

Here the CDR3 reads CASSQMRGLGTEAFF. CDR3 DNA sequence: TGTGCCAGCAGCCAGATGAGGGGGCTTGGGACTGAAGCTTTCTTT. The chain employs TRBV14 and TRBJ1-1, with TRBD1 identical over 7 bases. Germline V gene data show CDR1 as SGHDN and CDR2 as FVKESK. CDR3 length: 15 amino acids. V shed 3 bases and J 5 bases; nucleotides not matched to a gene: 9.

The V and J genes are TRBV5-6 and TRBJ1-3, with D hard to call. V shed 4 bases and J shed 0 bases, with 11 bases lying between them. This CDR3 comprises 15 residues. Germline-derived CDR1 and CDR2 are SGHDT and YYEEEE. CDR3: CASSPESDSGNTIYF. In DNA, the CDR3 is TGTGCCAGCAGCCCGGAGTCAGACTCTGGAAACACCATATATTTT. Full variable domain (remainder filled in from reference TRBV5-6 and TRBJ1-3): DAGVTQSPTHLIKTRGQQVTLRCSPKSGHDTVSWYQQALGQGPQFIFQYYEEEERQRGNFPDRFSGHQFPNYSSELNVNALLLGDSALYLCASSPESDSGNTIYFGEGSWLTVV.

The chain recombines TRBV28 with TRBJ1-2, with a possible D match to TRBD1 (5 bases). V was pared by 6 bases and J by 4 bases, with 9 bases between. The CDR3 loop spans 12 amino acids. Looked up from germline, CDR1 is MDHEN and CDR2 is SYDVKM. CDR3 region: CASSSDIYGYTF. The CDR3 DNA reads TGTGCCAGCAGCTCGGACATCTATGGCTACACCTTC.

The chain is built from TRBV6-5 and TRBJ1-2, with 8 bases identical to TRBD1. Trimming took 2 bases from V and 6 from J; bases not matched to a gene: 8. CDR3 size: 15 residues. Germline V gene sequence: CDR1 MNHEY, CDR2 SVGAGI. The CDR3 DNA follows: TGTGCCAGCAGTTACGAACAGGGGGGAAGGAATGGCTACACCTTC. The encoded protein is CASSYEQGGRNGYTF.

The chain employs TRBV6-2 or TRBV6-3 and TRBJ1-5, with 9 bases matching TRBD1. V trimming: 5 bases; J trimming: 5 bases; junction bases outside the gene matches: 7. The CDR3 covers 15 residues. Germline V gives CDR1 MNHEY, CDR2 SVGEGT. The CDR3 reads CASSHGQGSHQPQHF. The CDR3 DNA is TGTGCCAGCAGTCACGGACAGGGGAGTCATCAGCCCCAGCATTTT.

This clone showed up just a few times. V and J are TRBV7-8 and TRBJ2-5, with D possibly being TRBD2 (6 bases). V was pared by 5 bases and J by 4 bases, with 17 bases between. Germline V gives CDR1 SGHVS, CDR2 FQNEAQ. The CDR3 has 15 amino acids. The CDR3: CASSQRRDFGETQYF. As DNA, the CDR3 is TGTGCCAGCAGCCAGAGGCGGGATTTTGGAGAGACCCAGTACTTC.

The CDR3 sequence: CATSRDAGVYNEQFF. Here the CDR3 DNA reads TGTGCCACCAGCAGAGATGCGGGGGTTTACAATGAGCAGTTCTTC. The chain employs TRBV15 and TRBJ2-1, with 7 bases aligning to TRBD2. The CDR3 is made up of 15 amino acids. Germline V gene data show CDR1 as LNHNV and CDR2 as YYDKDF (reference sequence). J gave up 4 bases and V 0 bases, and 3 bases lay outside the gene matches.

A single count supports this clone. The chain links TRBV11-2 to TRBJ1-3; the D gene is possibly TRBD1 (6 bases). The ends were cut back, 6 bases at V and 3 bases at J, with 9 bases in the middle. CDR3 length: 13 residues. The germline V gene encodes CDR1 SGHAT and CDR2 FQNNGV. CDR3 DNA: TGTGCCAGCAGTCGGGACAATGGAAACACCATATATTTT. Residues: CASSRDNGNTIYF.

The rearrangement links TRBV7-2 to TRBJ2-1; 10 bases map to TRBD2. Germline V gives CDR1 SGHTA, CDR2 FQGNSA. J lost 8 bases, V lost 3 bases, and 4 bases had no gene match. CDR3 length equals 14 residues. The DNA for the CDR3 is TGTGCCAGCAGCTTGCTAGCGGGGGTCGATGAGCAGTTCTTC. Translated, it gives CASSLLAGVDEQFF. Full variable domain (rest looked up from reference TRBV7-2 and TRBJ2-1): GAGVSQSPSNKVTEKGKDVELRCDPISGHTALYWYRQSLGQGLEFLIYFQGNSAPDKSGLPSDRFSAERTGGSVSTLTIQRTQQEDSAVYLCASSLLAGVDEQFFGPGTRLTVL.

This chain connects TRBV7-9 to TRBJ1-3; D may be TRBD1 (5 bases). The CDR3 consists of 14 residues. The V gene lost 5 bases and the J gene lost 2 bases, with 10 bases spanning the gap. Looked up from germline, CDR1 is SEHNR and CDR2 is FQNEAQ (reference sequence). For the CDR3, the DNA is TGTGCCAGCAGCACCTCGGGGGCTGGAAACACCATATATTTT. Translated, it gives CASSTSGAGNTIYF.

The chain uses TRBV4-3 and TRBJ2-3, with 7 nucleotides matching TRBD2. The CDR3 runs to 19 residues. CDR1 is LGHNA, CDR2 YSLEER, per germline. Trimming at V came to 0 bases and at J to 4 bases, leaving 16 bases not matched to a gene. In DNA, the CDR3 is TGCGCCAGCAGCCAAGATAGTGTAAGCGGGGTAACAAGGGCAGATACGCAGTATTTT. Translation: CASSQDSVSGVTRADTQYF.

The CDR3 sequence is CASSEIEDKIETQYF. In nucleotides, the CDR3 is TGTGCCAGCAGTGAGATAGAGGACAAAATAGAGACCCAGTACTTC. The chain joins TRBV6-1 to TRBJ2-5; tentatively, D is TRBD1 (5 bases). Germline CDR1 and CDR2: MNHNS and SASEGT. CDR3 length: 15 residues. The V and J ends lost 3 bases and 4 bases respectively, with 15 bases between them.

The genes are TRBV9 and TRBJ1-4; no definite D call. Per germline, CDR1 SGDLS and CDR2 YYNGEE. Trimming took off 2 bases at V and 2 bases at J, with 10 bases between the two ends. The CDR3 totals 15 residues. The CDR3 loop reads CASSVSSETNEKLFF. CDR3 DNA sequence: TGTGCCAGCAGCGTGTCCTCCGAGACTAATGAAAAACTGTTTTTT. Looking up the rest from reference TRBV9 and TRBJ1-4 gives the full variable domain: DSGVTQTPKHLITATGQRVTLRCSPRSGDLSVYWYQQSLDQGLQFLIQYYNGEERAKGNILERFSAQQFPDLHSELNLSSLELGDSALYFCASSVSSETNEKLFFGSGTQLSVL.

This clone came up once. The gene calls are TRBV6-1 and TRBJ2-1; TRBD2 aligns across 12 bases. The CDR3 is made up of 18 amino acids. In germline, CDR1 is MNHNS, CDR2 SASEGT. J gave up 1 base and V 2 bases, and 6 bases lay outside the gene matches. The CDR3 region is CASSERLAGASSYNEQFF. CDR3 in DNA: TGTGCCAGCAGTGAACGACTAGCGGGGGCCTCATCCTACAATGAGCAGTTCTTC.

The chain combines TRBV12-3 or TRBV12-4 with TRBJ1-1; D is undetermined. Trimming shortened V by 6 bases and J by 2 bases, and 10 bases separated the two germline ends. The CDR3 extends over 13 amino acids. The CDR3 bases are TGTGCCAGCAGACTTAGCAGAAACACTGAAGCTTTCTTT. Encoded protein: CASRLSRNTEAFF.

The V and J genes are TRBV2 and TRBJ2-7, with 7 positions matching TRBD2. The CDR3 is made up of 15 amino acids. V lost 1 base and J lost 7; bases outside the gene matches: 10. CDR1 SNHLY and CDR2 FYNNEI come from the germline V gene. CDR3 amino acids: CASSEEGRLGGEQYF. The DNA for the CDR3 is TGTGCCAGCAGTGAAGAAGGCCGGCTGGGGGGGGAGCAGTACTTC. Drawing the rest from reference TRBV2 and TRBJ2-7, the complete variable domain is EPEVTQTPSHQVTQMGQEVILRCVPISNHLYFYWYRQILGQKVEFLVSFYNNEISEKSEIFDDQFSVERPDGSNFTLKIRSTKLEDSAMYFCASSEEGRLGGEQYFGPGTRLTVT.

V is TRBV2 and J is TRBJ2-5; D is ambiguous. Germline values: CDR1 SNHLY, CDR2 FYNNEI. V was clipped by 6 bases and J by 2 bases, with 4 bases between them. This CDR3 spans 11 amino acids. The CDR3, as DNA: TGTGCCAGCAGCGGTCAAGAGACCCAGTACTTC. The encoded protein is CASSGQETQYF.

V usage is TRBV27 and J usage is TRBJ2-1, with 10 bases aligning to TRBD1. CDR3 length: 16 residues. The V and J ends lost 1 base and 6 bases, in that order; junction bases with no gene match: 6. Germline values: CDR1 MNHEY, CDR2 SMNVEV (reference sequence). The CDR3 DNA is TGTGCCAGCAGTTTATTCACCGGGACAGGGGTCAATGAGCAGTTCTTC. Protein product: CASSLFTGTGVNEQFF.

The gene calls are TRBV6-5 and TRBJ2-1, with a tentative D call TRBD2 (6 bases). The germline CDR1 and CDR2 sequences are MNHEY and SVGAGI. CDR3 length: 15 residues. V was shortened by 7 bases and J by 0 bases, with 13 bases between the two germline ends. CDR3 amino acids: CASIPGGSSYNEQFF. The CDR3 region has the DNA TGTGCCAGCATTCCCGGAGGGAGCTCCTACAATGAGCAGTTCTTC.